The clone carrying this TCR beta chain was counted only a few times. Using its own MiXCR run on the 5' RACE reads, TCRdb lists one record per CDR3 protein. In the table there are about half a million distinct CDR3 sequences, 15% to 20% of which are singletons. The data derive from a study of T-cell memory formation after mild COVID-19. The TCR was taken from an adult woman who had mild COVID-19 (a few samples of this study predate the infection). Cell type and time point are not known. Sequencing used PBMCs or a T cell subset sorted from them (not recorded which).

Written as DNA, the CDR3 is TGTGCCAGCAGTGAGCTGTCCGAGCAGTACTTC. The encoded protein is CASSELSEQYF. The chain combines TRBV12-3 or TRBV12-4 with TRBJ2-7; D ambiguous. CDR3 length equals 11 residues. Trimming pared 5 bases from V and 6 bases from J, leaving 8 bases between.